This record covers a single T cell receptor (beta chain). Its antigen is undetermined. Naive CD8 isolation took CD45RO-negative cells positively selected for CCR7 and excluded terminally differentiated effector memory CD45RA+ cells. All the donors were Caucasian adults who lived in Nashville, Tennessee. The data are from a study of shared clonotypes between healthy human individuals. Germline V gene lookup returns CDR1 LNHDA and CDR2 SQIVND (reference sequence). CDR3 length: 16 residues. Trimming at V came to 3 bases and at J to 6 bases, leaving 10 bases not matched to a gene. Investigators spread the genomic DNA of each subset evenly over several immunoSEQ plates. TCRdb keeps only in-frame clones here, not all; method: immunoSEQ multiplex PCR. The table shows around 2,000,000 clones, with approximately 94% occurring only once. General observations from the study: Clonotypes shared by all four sorted-subset donors had higher generation probabilities than non-shared clonotypes.

This sequence joins TRBV19 and TRBJ2-7; the match to TRBD2 covers 11 bases. The TCR was taken from a man aged 18 to 30 in good health. Sample: naive CD8+ T cells sorted from blood. DNA of the CDR3: TGTGCCAGTAGTATGACACTAGCGGGAGTATCCCTCGAGCAGTACTTC. Translating gives CASSMTLAGVSLEQYF.